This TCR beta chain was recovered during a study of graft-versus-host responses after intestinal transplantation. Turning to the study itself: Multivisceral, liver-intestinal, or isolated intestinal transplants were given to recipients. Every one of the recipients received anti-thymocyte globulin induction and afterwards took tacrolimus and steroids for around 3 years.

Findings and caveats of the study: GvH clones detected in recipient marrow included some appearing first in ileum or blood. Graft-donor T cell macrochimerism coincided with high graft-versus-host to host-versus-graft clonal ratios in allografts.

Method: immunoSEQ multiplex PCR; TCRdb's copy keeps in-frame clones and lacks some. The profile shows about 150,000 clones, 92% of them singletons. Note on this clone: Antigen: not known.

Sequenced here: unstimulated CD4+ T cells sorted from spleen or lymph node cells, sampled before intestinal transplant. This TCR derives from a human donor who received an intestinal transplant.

CDR3 region: CASSTSTGSGANVLTF. The DNA of the CDR3 is TGTGCCAGTAGTACCTCTACAGGGTCTGGGGCCAACGTCCTGACTTTC. V and J are TRBV19 and TRBJ2-6; possibly TRBD1 for D (6 bases). The CDR3 is made up of 16 amino acids. From germline, CDR1 is LNHDA and CDR2 SQIVND (reference sequence). V was pared by 4 bases and J by 1 base, with 11 bases between. Looking up the rest from reference TRBV19 and TRBJ2-6 gives the full variable domain: DGGITQSPKYLFRKEGQNVTLSCEQNLNHDAMYWYRQDPGQGLRLIYYSQIVNDFQKGDIAEGYSVSREKKESFPLTVTSAQKNPTAFYLCASSTSTGSGANVLTFGAGSRLTVL.